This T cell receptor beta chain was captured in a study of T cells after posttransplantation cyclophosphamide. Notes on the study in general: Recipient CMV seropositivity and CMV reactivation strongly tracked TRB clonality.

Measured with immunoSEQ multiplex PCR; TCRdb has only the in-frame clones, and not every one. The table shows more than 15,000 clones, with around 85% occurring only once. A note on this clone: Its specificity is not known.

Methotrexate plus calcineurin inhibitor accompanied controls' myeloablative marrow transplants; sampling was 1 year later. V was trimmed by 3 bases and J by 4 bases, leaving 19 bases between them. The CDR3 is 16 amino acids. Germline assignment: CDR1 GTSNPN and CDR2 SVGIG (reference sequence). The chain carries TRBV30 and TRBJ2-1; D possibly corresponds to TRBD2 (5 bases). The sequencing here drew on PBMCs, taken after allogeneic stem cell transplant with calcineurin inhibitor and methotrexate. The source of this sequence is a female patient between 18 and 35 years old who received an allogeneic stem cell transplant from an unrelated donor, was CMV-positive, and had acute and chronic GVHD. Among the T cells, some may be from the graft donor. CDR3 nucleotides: TGTGCCTGGAGCCCGAGGGCTAGAAGGACTTACAATGAGCAGTTCTTC. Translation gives CAWSPRARRTYNEQFF.